The T cell receptor beta chain described here comes from a study of OX40 agonist ivuxolimab in advanced cancers. At the level of the study: The study treated patients with ivuxolimab, an agonistic anti-OX40 (CD134) antibody.

Libraries were prepared by immunoSEQ multiplex PCR; TCRdb keeps only in-frame clonotypes and omits some of them. Among more than 75,000 clones listed, approximately 89% were seen once. In germline, CDR1 is KGHSH, CDR2 LQKENI. The CDR3 spans 13 residues. The V end was cut by 3 bases, the J end by 6 bases, with 11 bases between. Patients who had autoimmune disease history or got systemic immunosuppression were left out. The starting material was CD4+ or CD8+ T cells sorted from blood, obtained in a trial of the OX40 agonist ivuxolimab. The V call is TRBV18, the J call TRBJ1-2; perhaps TRBD1 as D (6 bases). This sequence originates from an adult with an advanced solid tumor such as melanoma, head and neck, liver or kidney cancer. CDR3 sequence reads: CASSPRGGDGYTF. In DNA, the CDR3 is TGTGCCAGCTCACCCCGAGGGGGGGATGGCTACACCTTC.